This T cell receptor (beta chain) derives from a study of blood T cell repertoires in COVID-19. Study summary: Samples representing acute and convalescent COVID-19 were sourced from the United States, Italy and Spain.

Per the authors' pipeline: The assay estimated nucleated cells by amplifying reference gene primers. Assay: immunoSEQ multiplex PCR; the TCRdb copy retains only in-frame clones and omits some. V and J calls and clone size are those listed in that table; D and trimming were worked out from the DNA. The table has over 130,000 clones, about three quarters seen once. This clone appeared a few times. Trimming pared 4 bases from V and 1 base from J, leaving 13 bases between. Germline CDR1 reads SQVTM; CDR2 reads ANQGSEA. CDR3 length equals 14 residues. The clonotype comes from a man between 50 and 59 years old with acute or convalescent COVID-19. Specimen: peripheral blood. V usage is TRBV29-1 and J usage is TRBJ1-1; possibly TRBD1 for D (6 bases). In DNA form, the CDR3 reads TGCAGCGTTGGAGGGGACATACGGAACACTGAAGCTTTCTTT. Its protein product is CSVGGDIRNTEAFF.